Listed here are 3 T cell receptor beta chains from one sample, sequenced in a study of blood T cell repertoires in COVID-19. TCRdb's copy holds only in-frame clones and misses some; the assay was immunoSEQ multiplex PCR. The sample has roughly 250,000 clones; about 79% are singletons. The sample taken for sequencing was peripheral blood. Every receptor here comes from a woman at least 80 years old with acute or convalescent COVID-19.

The V call is TRBV25-1, the J call TRBJ1-6, with TRBD1 matching over 10 bases. The V segment lost 4 bases and the J segment 4 bases; nucleotides outside the gene matches: 1. Looked up from germline, CDR1 is MGHDK and CDR2 is SYGVNS. This CDR3 spans 15 amino acids. The CDR3 DNA sequence: TGTGCCAGCAGTGGACAGGGGGCTTATAATTCACCCCTCCACTTT. Protein: CASSGQGAYNSPLHF.

V is TRBV28 and J is TRBJ1-1; tentative D call: TRBD1 (6 bases). CDR3 length: 16 amino acids. CDR1 and CDR2 (germline): MDHEN, SYDVKM. Trimming shortened V by 5 bases and J by 1 base, and 17 bases separated the two germline ends. In nucleotides, the CDR3 is TGTGCCAGCAGTCTGGGGGGGGCCGGGGGGAACACTGAAGCTTTCTTT. Translated, it gives CASSLGGAGGNTEAFF. Together with reference TRBV28 and TRBJ1-1, the CDR3 gives the full variable domain: DVKVTQSSRYLVKRTGEKVFLECVQDMDHENMFWYRQDPGLGLRLIYFSYDVKMKEKGDIPEGYSVSREKKERFSLILESASTNQTSMYLCASSLGGAGGNTEAFFGQGTRLTVV.

J is TRBJ1-4 and V is TRBV30, with TRBD1 matching over 9 bases. In germline, CDR1 is GTSNPN, CDR2 SVGIG (reference sequence). This CDR3 is 15 amino acids long. V was pared by 2 bases and J by 7 bases, with 8 bases of the junction left unmatched. The CDR3 sequence is CAWSLTRQGGEKLFF. CDR3 nucleotide sequence: TGTGCCTGGAGTTTGACTCGACAGGGGGGTGAAAAACTGTTTTTT.